A selection of T cell receptor beta chains follows, all from one sample in a study of T cells after yellow fever vaccination. TCRdb reanalysed the 5' RACE reads using MiXCR and keeps one entry per CDR3 protein. The sample contains some 390,000 distinct CDR3 sequences, 15% to 20% of which appear only once. The source material was PBMCs, sampled before the yellow fever booster vaccination. These TCRs come from a man aged 18 to 30 who received the YFV17D yellow fever vaccine. Both conserved end residues are part of each CDR3. Each record gives: D gene, V gene, J gene, clone size, CDR3 DNA, CDR3 protein. The D gene is left open where the match is weak. Size is stated for part of the rows, as once, few or many counts, or as a class when the clone is expanded.

d_call: .; v_call: TRBV18; j_call: TRBJ2-3; clone_size: few; cdr3_nt: TGTGCCAGCTCACCATCGGGAAGAGATACGCAGTATTTT; cdr3_aa: CASSPSGRDTQYF
d_call: .; v_call: TRBV5-1; j_call: TRBJ2-1; clone_size: few; cdr3_nt: TGCGCCAGCAGCTTTGGCCAGTTGTACAATGAGCAGTTCTTC; cdr3_aa: CASSFGQLYNEQFF
d_call: .; v_call: TRBV6-2/TRBV6-3; j_call: TRBJ2-2; clone_size: many; cdr3_nt: TGTGCCAGCAGTTACTCGAAAAGGGACACCGGGGAGCTGTTTTTT; cdr3_aa: CASSYSKRDTGELFF
d_call: TRBD1; v_call: TRBV5-6; j_call: TRBJ1-4; clone_size: .; cdr3_nt: TGTGCCAGCAGCCCAGGGACAGGGACGGATGAAAAACTGTTTTTT; cdr3_aa: CASSPGTGTDEKLFF
d_call: .; v_call: TRBV4-1; j_call: TRBJ1-2; clone_size: many; cdr3_nt: TGCGCCAGCAGCCAAGAGGGGTATGGCTACACCTTC; cdr3_aa: CASSQEGYGYTF
d_call: .; v_call: TRBV6-5; j_call: TRBJ2-5; clone_size: few; cdr3_nt: TGTGCCAGCAGTCATAGGACTGGGGAGGCAGAGACCCAGTACTTC; cdr3_aa: CASSHRTGEAETQYF
d_call: .; v_call: TRBV27; j_call: TRBJ1-5; clone_size: .; cdr3_nt: TGTGCCAGCAGCAACAGGGTACCCAATCAGCCCCAGCATTTT; cdr3_aa: CASSNRVPNQPQHF
d_call: TRBD2; v_call: TRBV7-2; j_call: TRBJ2-1; clone_size: .; cdr3_nt: TGTGCCAGCAGCTTTGCTAGCGGGGGGTCCCCCTACAATGAGCAGTTCTTC; cdr3_aa: CASSFASGGSPYNEQFF
d_call: .; v_call: TRBV10-3; j_call: TRBJ2-1; clone_size: .; cdr3_nt: TGTGCCATCAGGACCGGGGGAAATGAGCAGTTCTTC; cdr3_aa: CAIRTGGNEQFF
d_call: TRBD2; v_call: TRBV7-9; j_call: TRBJ2-4; clone_size: few; cdr3_nt: TGTGCCAGCAGCTTAGCACTAGCGGGGACAACAAACATTCAGTACTTC; cdr3_aa: CASSLALAGTTNIQYF
d_call: .; v_call: TRBV4-3; j_call: TRBJ1-2; clone_size: .; cdr3_nt: TGCGCCAGCAGCCAAGAGGGCCGGGGGGCGTATGGCTACACCTTC; cdr3_aa: CASSQEGRGAYGYTF
d_call: .; v_call: TRBV20-1; j_call: TRBJ1-5; clone_size: few; cdr3_nt: TGCAGTTCCTCGGAGGGGGGTTATAGCAATCAGCCCCAGCATTTT; cdr3_aa: CSSSEGGYSNQPQHF
d_call: TRBD1; v_call: TRBV7-8; j_call: TRBJ2-1; clone_size: few; cdr3_nt: TGTGCCAGCAGCTTAGGAGGGACAGGGTCGCTCTTC; cdr3_aa: CASSLGGTGSLF
d_call: .; v_call: TRBV14; j_call: TRBJ2-2; clone_size: few; cdr3_nt: TGTGCCAGCAGCCAAGAGTCGGCAGTTACCGGGGAGCTGTTTTTT; cdr3_aa: CASSQESAVTGELFF
d_call: .; v_call: TRBV6-1; j_call: TRBJ2-3; clone_size: few; cdr3_nt: TGTGCCAGCTGTGAAGTGGTGGGGACATACCCCCCAGATACGCAGTATTTT; cdr3_aa: CASCEVVGTYPPDTQYF
d_call: .; v_call: TRBV3-1; j_call: TRBJ2-1; clone_size: .; cdr3_nt: TGTGCCAGCAGCCAAGGGTCCAGTGTATTGGGACCCGACAATGAGCAGTTCTTC; cdr3_aa: CASSQGSSVLGPDNEQFF
d_call: .; v_call: TRBV23-1; j_call: TRBJ2-7; clone_size: .; cdr3_nt: TGCGCCAGCAGTCCTCAGGGGCCAGGGTACGAGCAGTACTTC; cdr3_aa: CASSPQGPGYEQYF
d_call: .; v_call: TRBV29-1; j_call: TRBJ1-1; clone_size: many; cdr3_nt: TGCAGCGTTGTCTTTTGGAGAGAGATGAACACTGAAGCTTTCTTT; cdr3_aa: CSVVFWREMNTEAFF
d_call: .; v_call: TRBV29-1; j_call: TRBJ2-5; clone_size: .; cdr3_nt: TGCAGCGTTGAAGAGAGACATGAGACCCAGTACTTC; cdr3_aa: CSVEERHETQYF
d_call: .; v_call: TRBV6-6; j_call: TRBJ2-3; clone_size: .; cdr3_nt: TGTGCCAGCAGACCAACACGTACGCAGTATTTT; cdr3_aa: CASRPTRTQYF
d_call: .; v_call: TRBV27; j_call: TRBJ1-1; clone_size: few; cdr3_nt: TGTGCCAGCAGTTTCCCCTCGGGACCCCGGGCCACTGAAGCTTTCTTT; cdr3_aa: CASSFPSGPRATEAFF
d_call: TRBD2; v_call: TRBV11-2; j_call: TRBJ2-5; clone_size: few; cdr3_nt: TGTGCCAGCAGCCCAACCTGGGGGGGGGAGACCCAGTACTTC; cdr3_aa: CASSPTWGGETQYF
d_call: TRBD1; v_call: TRBV7-8; j_call: TRBJ2-1; clone_size: few; cdr3_nt: TGTGCCAGCAGCAAAGGACAGGACTCCTACAATGAGCAGTTCTTC; cdr3_aa: CASSKGQDSYNEQFF
d_call: TRBD2; v_call: TRBV25-1; j_call: TRBJ2-5; clone_size: few; cdr3_nt: TGTGCCAGCAGTGCCACTTTGGGACTAGCGGGGGAGACGTACCAAGAGACCCAGTACTTC; cdr3_aa: CASSATLGLAGETYQETQYF
d_call: .; v_call: TRBV1; j_call: TRBJ1-2; clone_size: .; cdr3_nt: TGCACCAGCAGCCAAGAAGGGACTGCTATTTATGGCTACACCTTC; cdr3_aa: CTSSQEGTAIYGYTF
d_call: TRBD2; v_call: TRBV27; j_call: TRBJ2-5; clone_size: few; cdr3_nt: TGTGCCAGCAGTCCGCGGACTAGCTCTCCGGAGACCCAGTACTTC; cdr3_aa: CASSPRTSSPETQYF
d_call: TRBD2; v_call: TRBV10-3; j_call: TRBJ2-5; clone_size: .; cdr3_nt: TGTGCCATCAGTGAGTCGAGCGGGGGGGCCGGGACCCAGTACTTC; cdr3_aa: CAISESSGGAGTQYF
d_call: .; v_call: TRBV7-8; j_call: TRBJ2-2; clone_size: .; cdr3_nt: TGTGCCAGCAGCTTAAGGTGGAACACCGGGGAGCTGTTTTTT; cdr3_aa: CASSLRWNTGELFF
d_call: .; v_call: TRBV6-5; j_call: TRBJ2-2; clone_size: .; cdr3_nt: TGTGCCAGCATACGCGAAACCGGGGAGCTGTTTTTT; cdr3_aa: CASIRETGELFF
d_call: .; v_call: TRBV5-1; j_call: TRBJ2-3; clone_size: few; cdr3_nt: TGCGCCAGCAGTCTTCAGTCGGACACAGATACGCAGTATTTT; cdr3_aa: CASSLQSDTDTQYF
d_call: .; v_call: TRBV9; j_call: TRBJ1-5; clone_size: .; cdr3_nt: TGTGCCAGCAGCGCTCGGGACAGCAATCAGCCCCAGCATTTT; cdr3_aa: CASSARDSNQPQHF
d_call: .; v_call: TRBV12-3/TRBV12-4; j_call: TRBJ1-3; clone_size: .; cdr3_nt: TGTGCCAGCAGTTTATGGCAGCGTGGAAACACCATATATTTT; cdr3_aa: CASSLWQRGNTIYF
d_call: .; v_call: TRBV9; j_call: TRBJ2-1; clone_size: few; cdr3_nt: TGTGCCAGCAGCAAAGTTGGTGATGAGCAGTTCTTC; cdr3_aa: CASSKVGDEQFF
d_call: .; v_call: TRBV4-1; j_call: TRBJ2-7; clone_size: .; cdr3_nt: TGCGCCAGCAGCCAAGGCGACCGGTCCTACGAGCAGTACTTC; cdr3_aa: CASSQGDRSYEQYF
d_call: TRBD1; v_call: TRBV7-6; j_call: TRBJ2-5; clone_size: .; cdr3_nt: TGTGCCAGCAGCGGACCCGGGACAGGGAAGACCCAGTACTTC; cdr3_aa: CASSGPGTGKTQYF
d_call: TRBD1; v_call: TRBV6-2/TRBV6-3; j_call: TRBJ2-3; clone_size: .; cdr3_nt: TGTGCCAGCACCTTACAGGGGGTGGGCACAGATACGCAGTATTTT; cdr3_aa: CASTLQGVGTDTQYF
d_call: .; v_call: TRBV30; j_call: TRBJ1-5; clone_size: .; cdr3_nt: TGTGCCTGGAGCTTTTCCCGGAGAATCAATCAGCCCCAGCATTTT; cdr3_aa: CAWSFSRRINQPQHF
d_call: TRBD1; v_call: TRBV5-1; j_call: TRBJ1-2; clone_size: once; cdr3_nt: TGCGCCAGCAGTGGGGACAGGGGCCCCCTGGACTATGGCTACACCTTC; cdr3_aa: CASSGDRGPLDYGYTF
d_call: TRBD2; v_call: TRBV4-1; j_call: TRBJ2-2; clone_size: .; cdr3_nt: TGCGCCAGCAGCCTCGGGACTAGAAGGGGGGAGCTGTTTTTT; cdr3_aa: CASSLGTRRGELFF
d_call: .; v_call: TRBV20-1; j_call: TRBJ2-5; clone_size: few; cdr3_nt: TGCAGTGCTAGAGATCCCTCACGGAGGCCCCAGTACTTC; cdr3_aa: CSARDPSRRPQYF
d_call: TRBD1; v_call: TRBV10-3; j_call: TRBJ1-2; clone_size: few; cdr3_nt: TGTGCCATCAGTGACCCCGGGACAGGGCTGGCCTATGGCTACACCTTC; cdr3_aa: CAISDPGTGLAYGYTF
d_call: .; v_call: TRBV7-9; j_call: TRBJ2-3; clone_size: few; cdr3_nt: TGTGCCAGCAGCTTAGGGTTTCAGAATACGCAGTATTTT; cdr3_aa: CASSLGFQNTQYF
d_call: .; v_call: TRBV19; j_call: TRBJ1-2; clone_size: .; cdr3_nt: TGTGCCAGTAGTATAGCCGAGCGGGGGCTAGGCTATGGCTACACATTC; cdr3_aa: CASSIAERGLGYGYTF
d_call: .; v_call: TRBV21-1; j_call: TRBJ2-5; clone_size: .; cdr3_nt: TGTGCCAGCAGCAAAAGGGGGCGGCATACATGGCGAGAGACCCAGTACTTC; cdr3_aa: CASSKRGRHTWRETQYF
d_call: TRBD1; v_call: TRBV6-2/TRBV6-3; j_call: TRBJ1-1; clone_size: .; cdr3_nt: TGTGCCAGCTCGACGCTTGGGGACAGGGCGAAACGTGCTGAAGCTTTCTTT; cdr3_aa: CASSTLGDRAKRAEAFF
d_call: .; v_call: TRBV21-1; j_call: TRBJ1-2; clone_size: few; cdr3_nt: TGTGCCAGCAGCAAATCCCGGGCTGCCGGGCTAAAAGGCTACACCTTC; cdr3_aa: CASSKSRAAGLKGYTF
d_call: .; v_call: TRBV12-3/TRBV12-4; j_call: TRBJ1-4; clone_size: .; cdr3_nt: TGTGCCAGCAGTCCCCTTTCCCCGGGATCTAATGAAAAACTGTTTTTT; cdr3_aa: CASSPLSPGSNEKLFF
d_call: TRBD1; v_call: TRBV7-9; j_call: TRBJ2-2; clone_size: few; cdr3_nt: TGTGCCAGCAGCTTCTGGACAGGGGCCATCACCGGGGAGCTGTTTTTT; cdr3_aa: CASSFWTGAITGELFF
d_call: .; v_call: TRBV7-6; j_call: TRBJ2-2; clone_size: .; cdr3_nt: TGTGCCAGCAGCCACCGAACCGGGGAGCTGTTTTTT; cdr3_aa: CASSHRTGELFF
d_call: TRBD1; v_call: TRBV11-2; j_call: TRBJ2-7; clone_size: few; cdr3_nt: TGTGCCAGCTGGGGGACAGGGGGCGTATTTCGGTACTTC; cdr3_aa: CASWGTGGVFRYF
d_call: TRBD1; v_call: TRBV5-1; j_call: TRBJ1-1; clone_size: few; cdr3_nt: TGCGCCAGCAACAGGGGGGTGAACACTGAAGCTTTCTTT; cdr3_aa: CASNRGVNTEAFF
d_call: .; v_call: TRBV20-1; j_call: TRBJ1-5; clone_size: .; cdr3_nt: TGCAGTGCTAGAGATAGGGCCGGGAATCAGCCCCAGCATTTT; cdr3_aa: CSARDRAGNQPQHF
d_call: TRBD1; v_call: TRBV29-1; j_call: TRBJ1-1; clone_size: few; cdr3_nt: TGCAGCGTCACAGGGGAAACTGAAGCTTTCTTT; cdr3_aa: CSVTGETEAFF